This T cell receptor (beta chain) stems from a study of cytomegalovirus exposure and HLA in healthy donors (dated by TCRdb to 2016 to 2017). At the level of the whole study: In an earlier analysis of under 750 of the donors, under 300 Gb of sequence data and some 100 million unique TCR beta sequences from about 190 million T cells were reported. All discovery cohort repertoires had been generated using a single sequencing platform. Rather than drawing on any new phenotypic data, the later analysis identified candidate immune exposures from TCR beta sequences and the way those sequences occurred across donors. HLA typing included class I and class II loci at four-digit resolution. Besides the first cohort of 500 to 700 subjects, a separate validation cohort made up of some 110 different subjects was used. Typing coverage varied by locus: roughly 620-640 donors for A, B, C, DRB1 and DQB1; 522 for DQA1; over 600 for DPA1; 450 to 480 for DPB1. Donor age, sex, ethnicity and CMV serostatus were compiled alongside the repertoire data. To predict cytomegalovirus infection status, the study combined high-throughput TCR immunosequencing, statistical association of individual TCRs with disease status, and machine learning. A later genetic analysis used genome-wide SNP genotypes for about 60% of the roughly 700 donors, treating that subset as a discovery cohort. The study aimed to test whether cataloging public T cell receptors could reveal signatures of past pathogen exposure. A later analysis re-examined previously published TCR beta repertoires from several hundred donors and added high-resolution HLA genotyping to investigate patterns of TCR occurrence. About 280 gigabases of sequencing data and 91 million or so unique TCR sequences made up an early release that covered under 750 HLA-typed donors. The genetic ancestry cluster associated with self-reported Caucasian donors included about 84% of the approximately 430 genotyped donors. To decide whether each TCR beta V gene segment behaved as functional or pseudogenic, an earlier analysis of fewer than 750 of the donors relied on high-throughput TCR beta sequencing. The study used immunosequencing to profile the T cell repertoires of about 670 subjects and linked those repertoires to cytomegalovirus serostatus. Four or five DR-DQ haplotypes were treated as single units for association and clustering because of strong linkage in the cohort. Across roughly 420 genotyped donors of the cohort, an average of approximately 240,000 unique TCR beta nucleotide sequences per donor were sequenced, and approximately 17% of those sequences were non-productive. The paper's findings and limits, for the study overall: Because counts were too low, roughly 18 rarely observed V segments, including chromosome 9 orphons, were left out of the earlier analysis of approximately 500 of the donors. Because the 87-base-pair reads could not distinguish some IMGT-functional V segments, including TRBV6-2 and TRBV6-3, those segments were excluded. This cohort had only TCR beta chains sequenced, and the lack of alpha or paired-chain data limited which features could be detected. It was suggested by the authors that the approach could potentially be generalized to other disease states and immunological phenotypes. In an earlier analysis of around 600 of the donors, most TCR beta V segments were observed in productive rearrangements about 87% or about 30% of the time, broadly matching IMGT annotations. When HLA alleles, especially DR and DQ, strongly co-occurred, attributing TCR associations to individual alleles was difficult. The sequencing pipeline was judged likely to have produced a cluster of highly shared sequence variants as a technical artifact. The study gave a list of 150 to 200 TCR beta chains associated with cytomegalovirus. According to a later analysis, TCR association rates differed among HLA loci, with DRB1 alleles showing the most associated TCRs and HLA-C alleles showing the fewest. According to a later genetic analysis, donors in an Asian-associated ancestry cluster had fewer N-insertions in productive TCRs than the approximately 700-donor mean. In a later analysis, around 17,000 TCR beta sequences were associated with specific HLA alleles at a false discovery rate of 0.05. Cytomegalovirus status was reported to be diagnosed by the classifier with high specificity and sensitivity in both the original and validation cohorts. A later analysis reported that several top co-occurrence clusters appeared linked to parvovirus B19, influenza, CMV and Epstein-Barr virus. CMV serostatus was the only immune exposure information available for the cohort. HLA typing was unavailable for some donors at each locus, so association tests used only the typed subset. Sequencing depth was assumed to be roughly uniform across donors in the presence/absence analyses, though that assumption may not hold. A later analysis found that HLA-associated TCR beta chains were more clonally expanded and had lower generation probabilities than equally common non-associated chains. Linkage disequilibrium might explain the correlated functional status among segregating V segments, but an unknown experimental factor could not be excluded. Most TCR sequences were observed very rarely across donors, whereas some public TCRs were present in many individuals. A few of the identified cytomegalovirus-associated TCR beta chains were confirmed in vitro to be specific for cytomegalovirus antigens. A further reported finding was that TCR beta sequences accurately predicted the HLA-A and HLA-B alleles for most subjects in the first cohort. An association between a missense DCLRE1C variant and V-gene and J-gene trimming of TCR beta chains was found in a later genetic analysis and replicated in an independent cohort. A later analysis found that most CMV-associated TCR beta chains appeared HLA-restricted, with HLA associations seemingly driven largely by CMV exposure.

The cohort consisted of fewer than 700 healthy bone marrow donors. Cohort members were all nominally healthy when sampled, although unrecorded immune exposures were likely present. The donor was CMV seronegative and was included in the group of several hundred seronegative cohort members. A peripheral blood sample was collected from each donor, and TCR beta sequencing was performed on peripheral blood mononuclear cells. Genomic DNA was extracted from the blood cell samples with the Qiagen DNeasy Blood Extraction Kit. CDR1 MDHEN and CDR2 SYDVKM were looked up in the germline V gene. The CDR3 has 15 amino acids, counting the end cysteine and phenylalanine. Left in the record is the CDR3 DNA by itself, 45 bases read in frame from the first base. The trim is 7 bases for V and 0 bases for J, with a gap of 13 bases between the germline ends. The library was built by means of the immunoSEQ multiplex PCR assay. A mixture of 60 forward primers for TCR Vbeta segments and 13 reverse primers for TCR Jbeta segments was used in the multiplex PCR. A multiplex PCR assay on genomic DNA amplified the CDR3 region of rearranged TCR beta genes. The amplified TCR beta libraries were sequenced on the Illumina HiSeq System as 87-base-pair reads. Regarding the original processing steps: In a later analysis, tens of millions of unique TCR beta chains were counted across the 500 to 700 repertoires, and around 10 million of these chains were shared by at least two donors. Raw reads were error-corrected and collapsed into unique sequences by a nearest-neighbor algorithm in which closely related sequences were merged to remove PCR and sequencing errors. CDR3 sequences were aligned to IMGT reference sequences to assign V, D and J gene segments. For a sequence to be retained, a match of at least six nucleotides was required to both a V gene segment and a J gene segment. A rearrangement was called productive if the CDR3 had no stop codons and remained in frame with V and J, and every other rearrangement was called non-productive. Following IMGT convention, CDR3 was defined as the stretch from the second conserved V-encoded cysteine to the conserved J-encoded phenylalanine. The earlier analysis of 500 to 600 of the donors excluded sequences that lacked an unambiguous match to a single V gene segment. In an earlier analysis of some 590 of the donors, a V segment was called functional when productive rearrangements were above 56.7%, and segregating when the standard deviation between donors exceeded 5%. A statistical classification framework was developed to diagnose cytomegalovirus status using the catalog of TCR beta chain sequences. V and J gene assignment, in a later analysis, came from comparing TCR nucleotide sequences with IMGT/GENE-DB human TR gene sequences. In a later analysis, CDR3 sequences and most-parsimonious VDJ recombination scenarios were assigned using the TCRdist pipeline. A later analysis defined each TCR beta chain by its CDR3 amino acid sequence plus V-gene family, and excluded reads lacking a unique V-gene family. A later analysis removed 550 to 700 highly shared, low-generation-probability nucleotide sequences to deal with suspected cross-contamination and a sequencing artifact. For each public chain, a later analysis derived a clonal expansion index from normalized ranks of inferred template counts within each repertoire. In a later analysis, generation probabilities were computed with a VDJ recombination model fitted to out-of-frame rearrangements, and the resulting probabilities were checked against IGoR. A later analysis scored TCR-TCR, TCR-HLA and TCR-CMV co-occurrence with hypergeometric tests, applying a repertoire-size bias correction to TCR pairs. To estimate false discovery rates, a later analysis permuted the HLA or CMV assignments 20 times. A later analysis grouped co-occurring TCRs with DBSCAN, adding TCRdist sequence similarity when clustering within HLA-allele-positive subsets. Repertoires with fewer than 30,000 or more than 120,000 public chains were left out of co-occurrence clustering, as were a handful of repertoires with anomalous nucleotide sharing. TCRdb limited this immuneACCESS table to in-frame rearrangements with V and J called. A share of clones is missing; checked studies link under half to unresolved V genes, and the rest is unexplained. The V and J calls and clone size are taken from that table; D and trimming were inferred from the DNA. The table for this sample lists about 75,000 clones. The ten most abundant clones make up more than 2.5% of the sample.

Comments on this clone: No cognate antigen has been identified for it.

The sequence came from a middle-aged man in good health and CMV-seronegative. The V and J genes are TRBV28 and TRBJ1-3; possibly the D gene is TRBD1, per 5 matching bases. Source material: PBMCs. The DNA is as follows: TGTGCCAGCACCTCCCCAGGGTACTCTGGAAACACCATATATTTT. The encoded protein is CASTSPGYSGNTIYF.